This is a list of T cell receptor beta chains from one sample in a study of regulatory T cells in long-lasting Graves disease. One entry per CDR3 protein, called by TCRdb with MiXCR from the multiplex PCR reads. The table includes 650,000 to 850,000 distinct CDR3 sequences, approximately 29% detected once. The source was peripheral blood mononuclear cells (PBMCs), collected when the disease was refractory, from a patient treated with antithyroid drugs. The source is a female donor with Graves disease. CDR3s include the opening cysteine and the closing phenylalanine or tryptophan. Fields, in order: CDR3 length, D gene, J gene, clone size, V gene, CDR3 protein, CDR3 DNA. The D gene is left open where the match is weak. Only some rows state a clone size, as once, few, many or a class for expanded clones.

CDR3 length: 13; D gene: NA; J gene: TRBJ1-2; clone size: many; V gene: TRBV12-3/TRBV12-4; CDR3 protein: CASSTYQRDGYTF; CDR3 DNA: TGTGCCAGCAGTACCTATCAACGGGATGGCTACACCTTC
CDR3 length: 13; D gene: TRBD1; J gene: TRBJ1-2; clone size: few; V gene: TRBV7-6; CDR3 protein: CVSSSAQGGGYTF; CDR3 DNA: TGTGTCAGCAGCTCAGCACAGGGGGGAGGCTACACCTTC
CDR3 length: 15; D gene: NA; J gene: TRBJ1-4; clone size: NA; V gene: TRBV19; CDR3 protein: CASRSSGSGVEKLFF; CDR3 DNA: TGTGCCAGTAGGTCTTCGGGCTCCGGAGTGGAAAAACTGTTTTTT
CDR3 length: 15; D gene: NA; J gene: TRBJ1-2; clone size: many; V gene: TRBV6-2/TRBV6-3; CDR3 protein: CASSYSRATGYGYTF; CDR3 DNA: TGTGCCAGCAGTTACTCGCGGGCAACAGGCTATGGCTACACCTTC
CDR3 length: 12; D gene: NA; J gene: TRBJ2-7; clone size: few; V gene: TRBV7-9; CDR3 protein: CARGNGNYEQYF; CDR3 DNA: TGTGCCAGGGGAAACGGGAACTACGAGCAGTACTTC
CDR3 length: 17; D gene: NA; J gene: TRBJ1-3; clone size: few; V gene: TRBV3-1; CDR3 protein: CASSQEIEVSSGNTIYF; CDR3 DNA: TGTGCCAGCAGCCAAGAGATTGAGGTTAGCTCTGGAAACACCATATATTTT
CDR3 length: 13; D gene: NA; J gene: TRBJ1-4; clone size: few; V gene: TRBV9; CDR3 protein: CASSVEGDEKLFF; CDR3 DNA: TGTGCCAGCAGCGTAGAAGGTGATGAAAAACTGTTTTTT
CDR3 length: 15; D gene: NA; J gene: TRBJ1-1; clone size: few; V gene: TRBV29-1; CDR3 protein: CSVDTRAGFNTEAFF; CDR3 DNA: TGCAGCGTCGATACTAGGGCCGGCTTCAACACTGAAGCTTTCTTT
CDR3 length: 15; D gene: NA; J gene: TRBJ2-7; clone size: NA; V gene: TRBV5-1; CDR3 protein: CASSSNRASSYEQYF; CDR3 DNA: TGCGCCAGCAGCTCAAACAGGGCAAGCTCCTACGAGCAGTACTTC
CDR3 length: 15; D gene: NA; J gene: TRBJ2-4; clone size: NA; V gene: TRBV28; CDR3 protein: CASSLPSLAKNVQYF; CDR3 DNA: TGTGCCAGCAGTTTACCCTCTCTAGCCAAAAACGTTCAGTACTTC
CDR3 length: 12; D gene: NA; J gene: TRBJ2-7; clone size: many; V gene: TRBV6-1; CDR3 protein: CASSDDPYEQYF; CDR3 DNA: TGTGCCAGCAGTGACGATCCCTACGAGCAGTACTTC
CDR3 length: 15; D gene: TRBD2; J gene: TRBJ2-2; clone size: NA; V gene: TRBV5-1; CDR3 protein: CASSLTSGETGELFF; CDR3 DNA: TGCGCCAGCAGCTTGACTAGCGGAGAGACCGGGGAGCTGTTTTTT
CDR3 length: 15; D gene: NA; J gene: TRBJ1-1; clone size: few; V gene: TRBV7-2; CDR3 protein: CASSSTKRLNTEAFF; CDR3 DNA: TGTGCCAGCAGCTCCACTAAACGATTGAACACTGAAGCTTTCTTT
CDR3 length: 13; D gene: NA; J gene: TRBJ1-1; clone size: NA; V gene: TRBV5-5; CDR3 protein: CASSFIGGAEAFF; CDR3 DNA: TGTGCCAGCAGCTTTATTGGGGGAGCTGAAGCTTTCTTT
CDR3 length: 15; D gene: TRBD1; J gene: TRBJ1-1; clone size: NA; V gene: TRBV11-2; CDR3 protein: CASSSYRGRNTEAFF; CDR3 DNA: TGTGCCAGCAGCTCTTACAGGGGCCGGAACACTGAAGCTTTCTTT
CDR3 length: 12; D gene: NA; J gene: TRBJ1-1; clone size: few; V gene: TRBV6-1; CDR3 protein: CASKRGETEAFF; CDR3 DNA: TGTGCCAGCAAAAGGGGGGAAACTGAAGCTTTCTTT
CDR3 length: 14; D gene: NA; J gene: TRBJ1-2; clone size: NA; V gene: TRBV7-9; CDR3 protein: CASSLNQGLYGYTF; CDR3 DNA: TGTGCCAGCAGCTTAAACCAGGGGCTTTATGGCTACACCTTC
CDR3 length: 16; D gene: NA; J gene: TRBJ2-2; clone size: few; V gene: TRBV12-3/TRBV12-4; CDR3 protein: CASSLWRDRLTGELFF; CDR3 DNA: TGTGCCAGCAGTTTATGGCGGGACAGATTAACCGGGGAGCTGTTTTTT
CDR3 length: 13; D gene: NA; J gene: TRBJ2-7; clone size: few; V gene: TRBV30; CDR3 protein: CAWNLGLAYEQYF; CDR3 DNA: TGTGCCTGGAACCTCGGCTTGGCCTACGAGCAGTACTTC
CDR3 length: 12; D gene: NA; J gene: TRBJ2-7; clone size: few; V gene: TRBV3-1; CDR3 protein: CASSDSRDEQYF; CDR3 DNA: TGTGCCAGCAGCGATAGTCGGGACGAGCAGTACTTC
CDR3 length: 15; D gene: NA; J gene: TRBJ1-3; clone size: few; V gene: TRBV28; CDR3 protein: CASSLNGPGGNTIYF; CDR3 DNA: TGTGCCAGCAGTTTAAATGGGCCAGGGGGAAACACCATATATTTT
CDR3 length: 13; D gene: TRBD1; J gene: TRBJ1-2; clone size: NA; V gene: TRBV29-1; CDR3 protein: CSVEGGQGYGYTF; CDR3 DNA: TGCAGCGTTGAAGGCGGACAGGGTTATGGCTACACCTTC
CDR3 length: 12; D gene: NA; J gene: TRBJ1-5; clone size: NA; V gene: TRBV20-1; CDR3 protein: CSARVSGQTQHF; CDR3 DNA: TGCAGTGCTAGAGTTTCCGGGCAAACACAGCATTTT
CDR3 length: 14; D gene: NA; J gene: TRBJ1-2; clone size: NA; V gene: TRBV6-2/TRBV6-3; CDR3 protein: CASSYSRQLPGYTF; CDR3 DNA: TGTGCCAGCAGTTACTCGAGGCAGCTCCCAGGCTACACCTTC
CDR3 length: 16; D gene: NA; J gene: TRBJ2-5; clone size: few; V gene: TRBV11-2; CDR3 protein: CASSLGGTLSQETQYF; CDR3 DNA: TGTGCCAGCAGCTTAGGGGGGACACTGAGTCAAGAGACCCAGTACTTC
CDR3 length: 13; D gene: TRBD1; J gene: TRBJ2-2; clone size: NA; V gene: TRBV19; CDR3 protein: CAGRDRGTGELFF; CDR3 DNA: TGTGCCGGCCGGGACAGGGGCACCGGGGAGCTGTTTTTT
CDR3 length: 14; D gene: NA; J gene: TRBJ1-5; clone size: few; V gene: TRBV7-2; CDR3 protein: CASSDDRRNQPQHF; CDR3 DNA: TGTGCCAGCAGCGATGACAGGCGTAATCAGCCCCAGCATTTT
CDR3 length: 11; D gene: NA; J gene: TRBJ1-2; clone size: NA; V gene: TRBV20-1; CDR3 protein: CSANTGCGYTF; CDR3 DNA: TGCAGTGCAAATACAGGGTGTGGCTACACCTTC
CDR3 length: 14; D gene: TRBD1; J gene: TRBJ1-6; clone size: NA; V gene: TRBV27; CDR3 protein: CASSPWTGISPLHF; CDR3 DNA: TGTGCCAGCAGTCCTTGGACAGGGATATCACCCCTCCACTTT